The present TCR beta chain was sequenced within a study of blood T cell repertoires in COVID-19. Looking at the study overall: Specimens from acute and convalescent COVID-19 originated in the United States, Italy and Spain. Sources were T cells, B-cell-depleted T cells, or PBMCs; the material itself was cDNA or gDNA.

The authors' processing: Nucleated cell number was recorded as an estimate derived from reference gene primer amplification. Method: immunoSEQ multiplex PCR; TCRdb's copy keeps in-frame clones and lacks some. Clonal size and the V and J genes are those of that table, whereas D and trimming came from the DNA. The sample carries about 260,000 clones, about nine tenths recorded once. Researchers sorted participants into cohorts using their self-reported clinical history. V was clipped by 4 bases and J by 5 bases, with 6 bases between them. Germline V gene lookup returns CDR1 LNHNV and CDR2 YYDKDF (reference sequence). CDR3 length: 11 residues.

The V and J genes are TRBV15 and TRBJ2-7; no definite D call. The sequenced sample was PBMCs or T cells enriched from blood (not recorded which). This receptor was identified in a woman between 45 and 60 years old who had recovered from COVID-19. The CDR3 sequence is CATSILHEQYF. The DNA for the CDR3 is TGTGCCACCAGCATTCTTCACGAGCAGTACTTC.